This T cell receptor beta chain emerged from a study of regulatory T cells in long-lasting Graves disease. In the study overall: Graves' patients, newly diagnosed, had taken antithyroid drugs under 3 months.

This clonotype was seen a few times. In building TCR beta libraries, iRepertoire HTBI primers were used together with Arm-PCR of CDR3 regions. TCRdb called the multiplex PCR reads again in MiXCR, with one record for every CDR3 protein. The data show 240,000 or so distinct CDR3 sequences, roughly a fifth seen once. Time point: newly diagnosed GD, antithyroid drugs for less than 3 months. Following extraction of RNA from PBMCs, that RNA was used to make the TCR library. V shed 2 bases and J shed 7 bases, with 17 bases lying between them. The CDR3 covers 15 residues. Looked up from germline, CDR1 is DFQATT and CDR2 is SNEGSKA (reference sequence).

The source is a female donor with Graves disease. This sequence joins TRBV20-1 and TRBJ2-2; possibly TRBD1 or TRBD2 for D (5 bases each). The source was peripheral blood mononuclear cells (PBMCs), collected at new diagnosis, from a patient treated with antithyroid drugs. CDR3 residues: CSARITGAFSGELFF. The CDR3 region has the DNA TGCAGTGCTAGAATCACCGGGGCCTTTAGCGGGGAGCTGTTTTTT.